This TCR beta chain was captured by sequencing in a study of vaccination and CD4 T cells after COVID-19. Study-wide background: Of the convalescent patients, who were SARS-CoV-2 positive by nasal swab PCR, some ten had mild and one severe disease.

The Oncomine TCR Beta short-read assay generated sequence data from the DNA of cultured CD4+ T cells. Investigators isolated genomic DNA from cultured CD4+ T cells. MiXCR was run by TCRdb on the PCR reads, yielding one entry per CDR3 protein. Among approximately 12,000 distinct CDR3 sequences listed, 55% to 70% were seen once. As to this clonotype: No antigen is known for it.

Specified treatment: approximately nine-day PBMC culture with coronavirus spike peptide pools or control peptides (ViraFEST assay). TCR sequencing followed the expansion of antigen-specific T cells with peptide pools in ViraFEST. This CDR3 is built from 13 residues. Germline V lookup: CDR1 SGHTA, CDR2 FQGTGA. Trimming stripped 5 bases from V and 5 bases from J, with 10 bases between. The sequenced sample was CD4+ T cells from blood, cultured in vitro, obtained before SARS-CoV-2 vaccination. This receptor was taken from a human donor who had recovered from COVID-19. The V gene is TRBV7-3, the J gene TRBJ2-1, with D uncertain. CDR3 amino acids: CASSPSADNEQFF. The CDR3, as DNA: TGTGCCAGCAGCCCCTCCGCTGACAATGAGCAGTTCTTC.